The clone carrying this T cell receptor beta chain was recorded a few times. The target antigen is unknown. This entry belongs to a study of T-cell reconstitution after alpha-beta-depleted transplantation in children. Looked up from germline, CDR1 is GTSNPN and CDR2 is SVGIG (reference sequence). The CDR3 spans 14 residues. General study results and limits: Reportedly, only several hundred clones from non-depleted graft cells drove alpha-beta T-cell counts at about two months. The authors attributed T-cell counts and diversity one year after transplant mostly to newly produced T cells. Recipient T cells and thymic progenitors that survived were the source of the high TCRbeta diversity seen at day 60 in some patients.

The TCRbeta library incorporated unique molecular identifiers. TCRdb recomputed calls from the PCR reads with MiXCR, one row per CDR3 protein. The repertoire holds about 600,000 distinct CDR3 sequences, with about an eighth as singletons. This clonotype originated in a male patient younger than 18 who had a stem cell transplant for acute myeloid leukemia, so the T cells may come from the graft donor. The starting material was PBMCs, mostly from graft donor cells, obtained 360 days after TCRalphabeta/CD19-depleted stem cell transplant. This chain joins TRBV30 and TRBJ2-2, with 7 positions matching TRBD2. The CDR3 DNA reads TGTGCGTGGCGGAGGACTAGTAGCACCGGGGAGCTGTTTTTT. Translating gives CAWRRTSSTGELFF.